This entry describes one TCR beta chain. This CDR3 contains 18 residues. Per the germline V gene, CDR1 is SEHNR and CDR2 is FQNEAQ (reference sequence). Trimming removed 1 base from V and 0 bases from J, with 19 bases in between. Per the original methods: Quantification of nucleated cells was approximated via reference gene primer amplification. TCRdb's copy holds only in-frame clones and misses some; the assay was immunoSEQ multiplex PCR. For V, J and clone size, that table is used; D and trimming come from the DNA. The sample shows under 250,000 clones, around 82% of them seen only once. The sample comes from a study of blood T cell repertoires in COVID-19.

The chain uses TRBV7-9 and TRBJ2-7; D might be TRBD1 (5 bases). The source of this sequence is a woman aged 55-69 years with acute or convalescent COVID-19. The sequenced material came from peripheral blood. The DNA for the CDR3 is TGTGCCAGCAGCTTAGTCTCAACAGGATTGTCGAGCTCCTACGAGCAGTACTTC. This gives the protein CASSLVSTGLSSSYEQYF.